The clone carrying this TCR beta chain was counted a few times. Antigen unknown. From the 5' RACE reads, TCRdb called clonotypes with MiXCR, one entry per CDR3 protein. The repertoire holds about 250,000 distinct CDR3 sequences, with 30% to 40% as singletons. There are 13 residues in the CDR3. Unmatched junction bases numbered 8, after V lost 3 bases and J lost 10 bases. The source of the sample is a study of CD8 T cells in ankylosing spondylitis. General study results and limits: Disease-linked clones reportedly showed significant enrichment in matched ankylosing spondylitis synovial fluid.

The gene calls are TRBV12-3 or TRBV12-4 and TRBJ1-2; 7 bases map to TRBD1. The sample comprised blood, either unsorted or a sorted T cell fraction (not recorded which). The clonotype was recovered from a male donor with ankylosing spondylitis or in good health (not recorded which). The CDR3 bases are TGTGCCAGCAGTTTGAGACAGGGACGTGACTACACCTTC. Translated: CASSLRQGRDYTF.